This record concerns one TCR beta chain sequence. The antigen this receptor binds is unknown. Base-call qualities are not available, and no considerably larger clone is one nucleotide away. In total, 500 to 700 healthy bone marrow donors made up the cohort. At the time of sampling, every cohort member was nominally healthy, though immune exposures that went unrecorded were likely present. The donor was CMV seropositive and was included in the group of 250 to 350 seropositive cohort members. Every donor gave a peripheral blood sample, and the peripheral blood mononuclear cells from that sample were used for TCR beta sequencing. Genomic DNA extraction from the blood cell samples was performed with the Qiagen DNeasy Blood Extraction Kit. Receptor amplification or capture employed the immunoSEQ multiplex PCR assay. For the multiplex PCR, a mixture combining 60 forward primers for TCR Vbeta segments and 13 reverse primers for TCR Jbeta segments was used. The CDR3 region of rearranged TCR beta genes was amplified from genomic DNA with a multiplex PCR assay. Amplified TCR beta libraries were sequenced as 87-base-pair reads on the Illumina HiSeq System. Per the original workflow: In a later analysis, some 80 million unique TCR beta chains were counted across the approximately 640 repertoires, and roughly 11 million of these chains were shared by at least two donors. Raw reads were error-corrected and collapsed into unique sequences with a nearest-neighbor algorithm that merged closely related sequences to remove PCR and sequencing errors. Alignment of CDR3 sequences to IMGT reference sequences was used to assign V, D and J gene segments. For a sequence to be retained, a match of at least six nucleotides to both a V gene segment and a J gene segment was required. A rearrangement was called productive if the CDR3 had no stop codons and remained in frame with V and J, and every other rearrangement was called non-productive. Following IMGT convention, CDR3 was defined as the stretch from the second conserved V-encoded cysteine to the conserved J-encoded phenylalanine. The earlier analysis of about 610 of the donors excluded any sequence lacking an unambiguous match to a single V gene segment. In an earlier analysis of approximately 560 of the donors, a V segment was called functional when productive rearrangements were above 56.7%, and segregating when the standard deviation between donors exceeded 5%. A statistical classification framework was built to diagnose cytomegalovirus status from the catalog of TCR beta chain sequences. A later analysis assigned V and J genes by comparing TCR nucleotide sequences with IMGT/GENE-DB human TR gene sequences. A later analysis assigned CDR3 sequences and most-parsimonious VDJ recombination scenarios with the TCRdist pipeline. A later analysis defined each TCR beta chain by its CDR3 amino acid sequence plus V-gene family, and excluded reads lacking a unique V-gene family. In a later analysis, approximately 590 highly shared, low-generation-probability nucleotide sequences were removed to address suspected cross-contamination and a sequencing artifact. In a later analysis, a clonal expansion index for each public chain was calculated from normalized within-repertoire ranks of inferred template counts. A later analysis computed generation probabilities with a VDJ recombination model fitted to out-of-frame rearrangements, and checked the results against IGoR. A later analysis scored TCR-TCR, TCR-HLA and TCR-CMV co-occurrence with hypergeometric tests, applying a repertoire-size bias correction to TCR pairs. False discovery rates were estimated in a later analysis by permuting HLA or CMV assignments 20 times. In a later analysis, co-occurring TCRs were grouped using DBSCAN, and TCRdist sequence similarity was added for clustering within HLA-allele-positive subsets. Repertoires with fewer than 30,000 or more than 120,000 public chains, plus five repertoires with anomalous nucleotide sharing, were excluded from co-occurrence clustering. Drawn from immuneACCESS, this table holds only the in-frame rearrangements with V and J called that TCRdb kept. Clones are partly lost; checked studies trace under half to an unresolved V gene and leave the rest unexplained. Clonal size and the V and J genes are those of that table, whereas D and trimming came from the DNA. For this sample the table gives 150,000 or so clones, of which roughly 80% were detected only once. Jointly, the top ten make up 8.5% of the sample.

The germline V gene yields MNHEY for CDR1 and SVGAGI for CDR2. From its cysteine to its phenylalanine, the CDR3 spans 14 amino acids. Kept here is only the CDR3 DNA, which spans 42 bases and is read in frame from base 1. Trimming costs V 2 bases and J 2 bases, and their ends lie 10 bases apart. This entry belongs to a study of cytomegalovirus exposure and HLA in healthy donors (TCRdb year 2017). Regarding the research as a whole: According to an earlier analysis of 550 to 750 of the donors, about 170 million T cells yielded over 100 million unique TCR beta sequences and around 280 Gb of sequence data. A later genetic analysis used genome-wide SNP genotypes for about 60% of the roughly 700 donors, treating that subset as a discovery cohort. The study aimed to test whether cataloging public T cell receptors could reveal signatures of past pathogen exposure. Rather than using new phenotypic data, the later analysis identified candidate immune exposures from TCR beta sequences and from how often those sequences occurred across donors. Among some 400 genotyped donors of the cohort, an average of around 250,000 unique TCR beta nucleotide sequences was sequenced per donor, of which about 19% were non-productive. Of the approximately 400 genotyped donors, roughly 85% fell in the genetic ancestry cluster associated with self-reported Caucasian donors. HLA typing included class I and class II loci at four-digit resolution. Around 330 gigabases of sequencing data and 75 million to 85 million unique TCR sequences made up an early release that covered some 640 HLA-typed donors. To study patterns of TCR occurrence, a later analysis re-analyzed previously published TCR beta repertoires from around 700 donors and added high-resolution HLA genotyping. The study profiled the T cell repertoires of 550 to 700 subjects by immunosequencing and related them to cytomegalovirus serostatus. To predict cytomegalovirus infection status, the study combined high-throughput TCR immunosequencing, statistical association of individual TCRs with disease status, and machine learning. An earlier analysis of around 580 of the donors used high-throughput TCR beta sequencing to judge whether each TCR beta V gene segment behaved as functional or pseudogenic. Besides the first cohort of hundreds of subjects, a separate validation cohort made up of 120 different subjects was used. Every discovery cohort repertoire had been produced on one sequencing platform. Donor age, sex, ethnicity and CMV serostatus were compiled together with the repertoire data. Because of strong linkage in the cohort, roughly 5 DR-DQ haplotypes were treated as single units for association and clustering. Typing coverage varied by locus: roughly 629-640 donors for A, B, C, DRB1 and DQB1; more than 500 for DQA1; approximately 570 for DPA1; 400 to 480 for DPB1.

General conclusions and limits of the study: A group of highly shared sequence variants was considered likely to be a technical artifact of the sequencing pipeline. Most TCR sequences were seen in very few donors, while some public TCRs were found in many individuals. A later analysis reported that several top co-occurrence clusters appeared linked to parvovirus B19, influenza, CMV and Epstein-Barr virus. Because counts were too low, under 20 rarely observed V segments, including chromosome 9 orphons, were left out of the earlier analysis of about 500 of the donors. Three of the identified cytomegalovirus-associated TCR beta chains were confirmed in vitro to be specific for cytomegalovirus antigens. HLA typing was unavailable for some donors at each locus, so association tests used only the typed subset. In an earlier analysis of more than 500 of the donors, most TCR beta V segments appeared in productive rearrangements about 87% or about 30% of the time, broadly matching IMGT annotations. A later analysis associated some 17,000 TCR beta sequences with specific HLA alleles at a false discovery rate of 0.05. A further reported finding was that TCR beta sequences accurately predicted the HLA-A and HLA-B alleles for most subjects in the first cohort. It was suggested by the authors that the approach could potentially be generalized to other disease states and immunological phenotypes. In the study, 164 TCR beta chains were listed as associated with cytomegalovirus. In a later analysis, the rate of TCR association differed among HLA loci, with DRB1 alleles having the most associated TCRs and HLA-C alleles having the fewest. In a later genetic analysis, fewer N-insertions in productive TCRs were reported among donors in an Asian-associated ancestry cluster than the roughly 710-donor mean. Most CMV-associated TCR beta chains appeared to be HLA-restricted in a later analysis, and the HLA associations seemed to be driven largely by CMV exposure. Immune exposure information for the cohort was limited to CMV serostatus. Linkage disequilibrium might explain the correlated functional status among segregating V segments, but an unknown experimental factor could not be ruled out. In a later analysis, HLA-associated TCR beta chains showed more clonal expansion and lower generation probabilities than non-associated chains that were equally common. Because the 87-base-pair reads could not distinguish some IMGT-functional V segments, including TRBV6-2 and TRBV6-3, those segments were excluded. A later genetic analysis associated a missense DCLRE1C variant with V-gene and J-gene trimming of TCR beta chains, and an independent cohort replicated the association. Cytomegalovirus status was reported to be diagnosed by the classifier with high specificity and sensitivity in both the original and validation cohorts. Assigning TCR associations to individual alleles was difficult when HLA alleles, especially DR and DQ, strongly co-occurred. This cohort had only TCR beta chains sequenced, and the lack of alpha or paired-chain data limited which features could be detected. The presence/absence analyses assumed that sequencing depth was roughly uniform across donors, and that assumption may not be true.

Specimen: PBMCs. The chain is encoded by TRBV6-5 joined to TRBJ2-7; TRBD1 might be the D gene, on 5 matching bases. The sequence came from a male donor in good health and CMV-seropositive. The CDR3 region reads CASSYTQGAYEQYF. The sequenced DNA is TGTGCCAGCAGTTACACCCAGGGCGCCTACGAGCAGTACTTC.